This T cell receptor (beta chain) stems from a study of PD-1 blockade in classical Hodgkin lymphoma. Points from the study as a whole: In newly diagnosed patients, baseline TCR diversity was reportedly below that of healthy donors.

Profiling relied on immunoSEQ multiplex PCR, and the TCRdb table lists in-frame clones only, not all of them. The sample records fewer than 90,000 clones, 89% being singletons. Concerning this clone itself: The antigen remains undetermined.

Patients all relapsed after autologous stem cell transplantation, and there was variation in brentuximab vedotin exposure. Trimming cost V 6 bases and J 5 bases; bases outside gene matches: 9. Per germline, CDR1 MNHEY and CDR2 SMNVEV (reference sequence). The CDR3 has 15 amino acids. The sequence was obtained from a human donor with classical Hodgkin lymphoma. The chain carries TRBV27 and TRBJ1-4, with 7 positions matching TRBD1. Specimen: peripheral blood mononuclear cells (PBMCs), collected at baseline. The CDR3 DNA follows: TGTGCCAGCAGGCCAGCGGGACAGTTAAATGAAAAACTGTTTTTT. This gives the protein CASRPAGQLNEKLFF.